Each of the 26 T cell receptor beta chains below was sequenced from the same sample in a study of blood T cell repertoires in COVID-19. Libraries were prepared by immunoSEQ multiplex PCR; TCRdb keeps only in-frame clonotypes and omits some of them. The table lists 290,000 or so clones, around 90% of them singletons, with roughly 4.3% in the top ten. Input material: PBMCs or T cells enriched from blood (not recorded which). The receptors were gathered from a woman aged 18-29 years with acute COVID-19.

The chain employs TRBV19 and TRBJ1-6; D might be TRBD1 (6 bases). Per germline, CDR1 LNHDA and CDR2 SQIVND (reference sequence). V was trimmed by 2 bases and J by 1 base, leaving 15 bases between them. This CDR3 has 18 amino acids. CDR3 in DNA: TGTGCCAGTAGTATAATCCCAGGGGATAGTTCCTATAATTCACCCCTCCACTTT. Translated: CASSIIPGDSSYNSPLHF.

The sample holds a few counts of this clone. This sequence joins TRBV29-1 and TRBJ1-2, with 9 bases fitting TRBD1. V was clipped by 5 bases and J by 6 bases; unmatched bases: 10. The CDR3 spans 14 residues. Germline CDR1 is SQVTM and CDR2 is ANQGSEA. The DNA for the CDR3 is TGCAGCGTTCCCGTTTTGGACAGGGGTGATGGCTACACCTTC. It specifies CSVPVLDRGDGYTF.

This chain uses TRBV7-9 with TRBJ2-7; possible D gene TRBD2, 5 bases. Trimming removed 0 bases from V and 2 bases from J, with 8 bases in between. The germline gives CDR1 SEHNR, CDR2 FQNEAQ (reference sequence). The CDR3 totals 14 residues. The CDR3 DNA reads as TGTGCCAGCAGCTTAGCGGGAGAGACCTACGAGCAGTACTTC. It translates to CASSLAGETYEQYF.

The chain uses TRBV11-3 and TRBJ2-1; 8 nucleotides agree with TRBD2. V was clipped by 5 bases and J by 8 bases; unmatched bases: 14. Germline V gene data show CDR1 as SGHNT and CDR2 as YENEEA. This CDR3 contains 16 residues. CDR3 sequence: CASSPNRREGKDEQFF. CDR3 sequence (DNA): TGTGCCAGCAGCCCTAACCGACGGGAGGGCAAGGATGAGCAGTTCTTC.

The chain carries TRBV14 and TRBJ1-1, with TRBD1 identical over 12 bases. The germline V gene encodes CDR1 SGHDN and CDR2 FVKESK. The junction had 9 bases not matched to a gene; V was cut back by 1 base and J by 0 bases. This CDR3 is built from 19 residues. The CDR3 sequence: CASSQVYGTGGEMNTEAFF. The DNA of the CDR3 is TGTGCCAGCAGCCAAGTATATGGGACAGGGGGCGAGATGAACACTGAAGCTTTCTTT.

The gene calls are TRBV28 and TRBJ2-7, with 10 bases fitting TRBD2. The V segment lost 6 bases and the J segment 5 bases; nucleotides outside the gene matches: 10. The CDR3 consists of 15 residues. Germline V lookup: CDR1 MDHEN, CDR2 SYDVKM. The CDR3 spells CASSRPGLAIHEQYF. CDR3 DNA: TGTGCCAGCAGCCGTCCGGGACTAGCGATACACGAGCAGTACTTC.

The chain employs TRBV7-2 and TRBJ2-7, with 7 bases lining up with TRBD1. With V trimmed by 3 bases and J by 2 bases, 4 bases remained unmatched. CDR1 is SGHTA, CDR2 FQGNSA, per germline. The CDR3 contains 14 residues. The CDR3 sequence: CASSFPGQTYEQYF. CDR3 coding DNA: TGTGCCAGCAGCTTTCCGGGACAGACCTACGAGCAGTACTTC.

V and J are TRBV7-9 and TRBJ2-3; TRBD2 aligns across 9 bases. The germline CDR1 and CDR2 sequences are SEHNR and FQNEAQ (reference sequence). This CDR3 region has 19 residues. V shed 0 bases, J shed 5 bases, and the junction held 15 bases outside the gene matches. The CDR3, as DNA: TGTGCCAGCAGCTTAGCTCCCGAGGGCGGGAGGGCCAGTAAAGATACGCAGTATTTT. Its protein is CASSLAPEGGRASKDTQYF.

The chain's CDR3 is CAWSVQNEQFF. The CDR3 DNA sequence: TGTGCCTGGAGTGTACAGAATGAGCAGTTCTTC. V and J are TRBV30 and TRBJ2-1; D is uncertain. The CDR3 length is 11 residues. With 0 bases removed from V and 7 bases from J, the gap between germline ends came to 4 bases. CDR1 is GTSNPN and CDR2 is SVGIG in the germline V gene (reference sequence).

The chain is built from TRBV6-6 and TRBJ2-7, with D tentatively TRBD1 (5 bases). V shed 6 bases and J shed 0 bases, with 18 bases lying between them. There are 16 residues in the CDR3. Germline V gene lookup returns CDR1 MNHNY and CDR2 SVGAGI (reference sequence). CDR3 in amino acids: CASSPSPGSFSYEQYF. For the CDR3, the DNA is TGTGCCAGCAGCCCCTCGCCAGGGTCCTTCTCCTACGAGCAGTACTTC.

V usage is TRBV27 and J usage is TRBJ1-6; D is undetermined. The CDR3 covers 17 residues. CDR1 MNHEY and CDR2 SMNVEV come from the germline V gene (reference sequence). V shed 2 bases and J shed 0 bases, with 11 bases lying between them. DNA of the CDR3: TGTGCCAGCAGTTTAGTACCTGGGAGCTCCTATAATTCACCCCTCCACTTT. It is translated as CASSLVPGSSYNSPLHF.

The rearrangement uses TRBV7-3 and TRBJ2-1; TRBD2 agrees at 8 bases. This CDR3 region has 15 residues. From germline, CDR1 is SGHTA and CDR2 FQGTGA. After removal of 3 bases from V and 5 bases from J, the junction contained 6 bases not matched to a gene. DNA for the CDR3: TGTGCCAGCAGCTTCAGGGCGGGAGGAAACAATGAGCAGTTCTTC. This translates into CASSFRAGGNNEQFF.

The rearrangement uses TRBV25-1 and TRBJ1-3; perhaps TRBD1 as D (6 bases). The germline gives CDR1 MGHDK, CDR2 SYGVNS. This CDR3 region has 18 residues. Between the trimmed V and J ends, which lost 2 bases and 2 bases, there was a span of 19 bases. In DNA, the CDR3 is TGTGCCAGCAGTGAACGTCCAGGGGACGGATCTGCTGGAAACACCATATATTTT. It specifies CASSERPGDGSAGNTIYF.

The CDR3 region is CASSPGLAGGFYEQYF. The CDR3 DNA follows: TGTGCCAGCAGCCCGGGACTAGCGGGAGGCTTCTACGAGCAGTACTTC. J is TRBJ2-7 and V is TRBV28, with TRBD2 matching 15 bases. The CDR3 has 16 residues. V lost 6 bases and J lost 3; bases outside the gene matches: 6. CDR1 and CDR2 (germline): MDHEN, SYDVKM.

The DNA of the CDR3 is TGCGCCAGCAGCTTGGACGAGCGCCCGGGAAACACCGGGGAGCTGTTTTTT. It is translated as CASSLDERPGNTGELFF. This sequence joins TRBV5-1 and TRBJ2-2, with TRBD2 as a possible D gene (5 bases). The CDR3 has 17 amino acids. CDR1 is SGHRS, CDR2 YFSETQ, per germline. Trimming left V 0 bases short and J 2 bases short, with 14 bases between.

This chain links TRBV6-1 with TRBJ1-2, with TRBD1 identical over 7 bases. The CDR3 has 16 amino acids. The junction had 10 bases not matched to a gene; V was cut back by 4 bases and J by 2 bases. Germline V gene lookup returns CDR1 MNHNS and CDR2 SASEGT. CDR3 residues: CASSGSRQGWNYGYTF. In DNA form, the CDR3 reads TGTGCCAGCAGTGGAAGCCGACAGGGCTGGAACTATGGCTACACCTTC.

The chain has TRBV28 and TRBJ1-4, with a possible D match to TRBD1 (6 bases). The ends were cut back, 8 bases at V and 7 bases at J, with 17 bases in the middle. CDR3 length: 14 residues. In germline, CDR1 is MDHEN, CDR2 SYDVKM. The CDR3 DNA follows: TGTGCCAGCTTTCCTCCTGGGACAACTGAAAAACTGTTTTTT. It encodes CASFPPGTTEKLFF.

The chain is built from TRBV28 and TRBJ2-7; 7 bases are a match to TRBD1. This CDR3 contains 14 residues. CDR1 is MDHEN and CDR2 is SYDVKM in the germline V gene. V shed 3 bases, J shed 6 bases, and the junction held 8 bases outside the gene matches. In DNA form, the CDR3 reads TGTGCCAGCAGTTTGGCAGGGGGAACTGGCGAGCAGTACTTC. Translating it yields CASSLAGGTGEQYF. The entire variable domain, with the rest obtained from reference TRBV28 and TRBJ2-7, is as follows: DVKVTQSSRYLVKRTGEKVFLECVQDMDHENMFWYRQDPGLGLRLIYFSYDVKMKEKGDIPEGYSVSREKKERFSLILESASTNQTSMYLCASSLAGGTGEQYFGPGTRLTVT.

The chain employs TRBV28 and TRBJ1-6; D is unclear. V was clipped by 2 bases and J by 8 bases, with 10 bases between them. The germline CDR1 and CDR2 sequences are MDHEN and SYDVKM. The CDR3 covers 14 residues. DNA for the CDR3: TGTGCCAGCAGTTTACCGGGGTGGCATTCACCCCTCCACTTT. It specifies CASSLPGWHSPLHF.

This clone was seen just once. The chain has TRBV19 and TRBJ2-7, with 11 bases identical to TRBD2. The CDR3 has 15 residues. After removal of 7 bases from V and 2 bases from J, the junction contained 7 bases not matched to a gene. CDR1 is LNHDA and CDR2 is SQIVND in the germline V gene (reference sequence). The DNA of the CDR3 is TGTGCCAGTAACACCGGGACTAGCGGTACCTACGAGCAGTACTTC. Its translation: CASNTGTSGTYEQYF. The variable domain in full, completed from reference TRBV19 and TRBJ2-7, reads DGGITQSPKYLFRKEGQNVTLSCEQNLNHDAMYWYRQDPGQGLRLIYYSQIVNDFQKGDIAEGYSVSREKKESFPLTVTSAQKNPTAFYLCASNTGTSGTYEQYFGPGTRLTVT.

The chain couples TRBV10-3 to TRBJ2-2; D not certain. Germline CDR1 is ENHRY and CDR2 is SYGVKD. The CDR3 totals 14 residues. Trimming removed 4 bases from V and 2 bases from J, with 8 bases in between. The CDR3 region has the DNA TGTGCCATCAGTGCAGGAAGAAACACCGGGGAGCTGTTTTTT. Translation: CAISAGRNTGELFF.

The gene calls are TRBV2 and TRBJ2-1; D gene unclear. The length of the CDR3 is 13 residues. Between the trimmed V and J ends, which lost 2 bases and 10 bases, there was a span of 12 bases. CDR1 SNHLY and CDR2 FYNNEI come from the germline V gene. The CDR3 nucleotides read TGTGCCAGCAGTGAAATAGGTCAGGCGGAGCAGTTCTTC. This encodes CASSEIGQAEQFF.

The J gene is TRBJ1-1, the V gene TRBV29-1; 9 positions agree with TRBD1. The CDR3 sequence is 12 residues long. Germline-derived CDR1 and CDR2 are SQVTM and ANQGSEA. V dropped 5 bases and J dropped 3; count of bases not matched to a gene: 1. The CDR3 loop is CSVRTGDTEAFF. The CDR3 nucleotides read TGCAGCGTTCGGACAGGGGACACTGAAGCTTTCTTT.

A note on this clone: Other nucleotide sequences from this sample produce the same CDR3. The chain couples TRBV7-8 to TRBJ2-7; 8 bases are a match to TRBD1. V trimming: 5 bases; J trimming: 3 bases; junction bases outside the gene matches: 6. Germline V gives CDR1 SGHVS, CDR2 FQNEAQ. The CDR3 covers 14 residues. This CDR3 is CASSPPDRDYEQYF. In DNA form, the CDR3 reads TGTGCCAGCAGCCCGCCGGACAGGGACTACGAGCAGTACTTC. Combining the CDR3 with reference TRBV7-8 and TRBJ2-7 gives the whole variable domain GAGVSQSPRYKVAKRGQDVALRCDPISGHVSLFWYQQALGQGPEFLTYFQNEAQLDKSGLPSDRFFAERPEGSVSTLKIQRTQQEDSAVYLCASSPPDRDYEQYFGPGTRLTVT.

About this clone itself: Without the conserved terminal phenylalanine or tryptophan, this CDR3 likely stems from a read error. No DNA is shown, since the ends of the CDR3 on it are uncertain; the CDR3 is the one TCRdb lists. The chain employs TRBV6-5 and TRBJ2-7; the table gives TRBD2 as D, unverified against the DNA. The CDR3 extends over 11 residues, inclusive of both ends. The germline gives CDR1 MNHEY, CDR2 SVGAGI. This CDR3 reads CASRSAGRVPL.

The table lists this clone with a count of one. The rearrangement links TRBV11-2 to TRBJ1-1; perhaps TRBD1 as D (5 bases). The CDR3 sequence is 15 residues long. The V and J ends lost 6 bases and 1 base respectively, with 15 bases between them. Germline CDR1 and CDR2: SGHAT and FQNNGV. CDR3: CASRPVAGGNTEAFF. For the CDR3, the DNA is TGTGCCAGCAGGCCAGTTGCCGGGGGGAACACTGAAGCTTTCTTT.